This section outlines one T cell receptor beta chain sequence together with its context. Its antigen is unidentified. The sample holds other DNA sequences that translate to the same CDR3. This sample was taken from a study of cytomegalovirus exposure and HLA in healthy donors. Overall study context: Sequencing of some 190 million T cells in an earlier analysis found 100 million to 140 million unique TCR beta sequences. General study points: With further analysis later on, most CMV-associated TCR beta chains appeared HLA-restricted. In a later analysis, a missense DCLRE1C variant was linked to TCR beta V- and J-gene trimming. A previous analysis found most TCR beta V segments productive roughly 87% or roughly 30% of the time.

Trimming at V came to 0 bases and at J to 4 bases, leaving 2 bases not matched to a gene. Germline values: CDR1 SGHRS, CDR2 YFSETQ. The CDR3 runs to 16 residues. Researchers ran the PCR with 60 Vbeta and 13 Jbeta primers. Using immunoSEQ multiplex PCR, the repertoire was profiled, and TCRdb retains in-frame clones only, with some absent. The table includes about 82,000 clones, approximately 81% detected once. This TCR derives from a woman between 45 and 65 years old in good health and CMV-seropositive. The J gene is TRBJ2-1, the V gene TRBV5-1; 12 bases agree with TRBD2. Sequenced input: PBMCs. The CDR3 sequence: CASSLVLAGGYNEQFF. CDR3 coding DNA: TGCGCCAGCAGCTTGGTACTAGCGGGAGGATACAATGAGCAGTTCTTC.